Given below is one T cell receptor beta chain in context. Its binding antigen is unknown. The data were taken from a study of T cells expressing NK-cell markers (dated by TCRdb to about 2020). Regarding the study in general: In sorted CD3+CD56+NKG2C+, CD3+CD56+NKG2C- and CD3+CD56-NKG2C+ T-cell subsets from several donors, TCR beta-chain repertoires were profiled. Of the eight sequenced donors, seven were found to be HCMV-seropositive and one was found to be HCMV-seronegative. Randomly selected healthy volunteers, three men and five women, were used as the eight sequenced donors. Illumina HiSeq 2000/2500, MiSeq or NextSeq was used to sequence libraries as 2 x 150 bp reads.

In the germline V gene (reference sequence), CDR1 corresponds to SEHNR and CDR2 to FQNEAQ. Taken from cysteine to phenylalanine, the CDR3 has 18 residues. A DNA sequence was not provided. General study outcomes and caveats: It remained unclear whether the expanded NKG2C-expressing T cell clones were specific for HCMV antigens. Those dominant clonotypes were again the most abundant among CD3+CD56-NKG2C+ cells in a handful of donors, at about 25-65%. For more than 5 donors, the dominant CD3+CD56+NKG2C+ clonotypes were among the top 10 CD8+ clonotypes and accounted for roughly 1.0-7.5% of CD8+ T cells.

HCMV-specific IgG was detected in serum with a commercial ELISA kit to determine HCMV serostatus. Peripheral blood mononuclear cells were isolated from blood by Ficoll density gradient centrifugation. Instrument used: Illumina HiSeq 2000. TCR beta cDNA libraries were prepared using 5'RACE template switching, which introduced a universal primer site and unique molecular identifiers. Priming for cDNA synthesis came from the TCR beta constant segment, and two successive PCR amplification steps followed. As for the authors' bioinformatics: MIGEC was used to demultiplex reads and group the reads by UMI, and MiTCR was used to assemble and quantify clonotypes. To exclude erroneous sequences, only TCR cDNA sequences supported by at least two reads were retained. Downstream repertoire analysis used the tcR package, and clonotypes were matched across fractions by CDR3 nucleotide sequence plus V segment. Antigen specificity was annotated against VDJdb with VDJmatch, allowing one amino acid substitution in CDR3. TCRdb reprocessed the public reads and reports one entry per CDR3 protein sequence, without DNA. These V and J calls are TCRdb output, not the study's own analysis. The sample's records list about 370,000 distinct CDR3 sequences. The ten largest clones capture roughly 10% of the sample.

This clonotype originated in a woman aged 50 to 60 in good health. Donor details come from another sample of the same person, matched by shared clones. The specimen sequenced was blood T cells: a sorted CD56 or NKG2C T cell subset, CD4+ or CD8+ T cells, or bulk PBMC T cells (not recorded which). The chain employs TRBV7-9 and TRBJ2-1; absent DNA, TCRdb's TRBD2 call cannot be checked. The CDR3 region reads CASTGLAGEFGSYNEQFF. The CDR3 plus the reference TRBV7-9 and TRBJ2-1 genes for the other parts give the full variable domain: DTGVSQNPRHKITKRGQNVTFRCDPISEHNRLYWYRQTLGQGPEFLTYFQNEAQLEKSRLLSDRFSAERPKGSFSTLEIQRTEQGDSAMYLCASTGLAGEFGSYNEQFFGPGTRLTVL.